This T cell receptor (beta chain) was profiled in a study of T-cell memory formation after mild COVID-19. Notes on the study in general: Most CD4+ clones that shrank were in CM and EM, while CD8+ ones turned up in EMRA. Whereas later expanders leaned CD4+, clones contracting day 15 to 85 showed a balanced CD4/CD8 makeup.

cDNA libraries for TCR alpha and TCR beta, carrying sample barcodes and UMIs, came from 5'RACE with constant-segment primers. Via MiXCR, TCRdb re-called the 5' RACE reads, giving one row per CDR3 protein. The sample includes about 290,000 distinct CDR3 sequences, less than 20% seen only once; the top ten take 22%. Trimming left V 0 bases short and J 2 bases short, with 12 bases between. CDR1 and CDR2 (germline): SGHRS, YFSETQ. CDR3 length equals 15 residues. This clonotype was seen a few times. Antigen: not known. The rearrangement links TRBV5-1 to TRBJ2-7; D call uncertain. The sequenced material came from PBMCs or a T cell subset sorted from them (not recorded which). The origin of this receptor is a young man who had mild COVID-19 (a few samples of this study predate the infection). Cell type and time point are not known. The CDR3 DNA sequence: TGCGCCAGCAGCTTGGTGGCAGCCGGAACCTACGAGCAGTACTTC. It translates to CASSLVAAGTYEQYF.